Below, 27 T cell receptor beta chains from the same sample are listed, as sequenced in a study of blood T cell repertoires in COVID-19. Some clones are missing from TCRdb's copy, which holds only in-frame ones; the method was immunoSEQ multiplex PCR. Of hundreds of thousands of clones listed, around nine tenths are singletons. The sequencing input was PBMCs or T cells enriched from blood (not recorded which). These receptors all come from a woman aged 60-75 years in a cohort exposed to, infected with or recovered from COVID-19 (not recorded which).

The chain is built from TRBV21-1 and TRBJ2-6; the D segment call TRBD2 is taken from the table without a DNA check. TRBV21-1 is a pseudogene segment. This CDR3 has 18 amino acids. CDR3 amino acids: CASSQKRLRGAGANVLTF. Here the CDR3 DNA reads TGTGCCAGCAGCCAAAAACGCCTTAGAGGAGCTGGGGCCAACGTCCTGACTTTC.

V gene TRBV4-2 combines with J gene TRBJ1-2, with TRBD1 matching 8 bases. J was trimmed by 4 bases and V by 0 bases; bases with no gene match: 7. The CDR3 is 16 residues long. Germline CDR1 reads LGHNA; CDR2 reads YNFKEQ. CDR3 DNA: TGTGCCAGCAGCCAAGATGTATCAGGGGGCGCCTATGGCTACACCTTC. Translating it yields CASSQDVSGGAYGYTF.

The chain carries TRBV29-1 and TRBJ2-1, with TRBD2 identical over 9 bases. V was pared by 7 bases and J by 7 bases, with 11 bases of the junction left unmatched. The CDR3 sequence is 14 residues long. Per the germline V gene, CDR1 is SQVTM and CDR2 is ANQGSEA. This CDR3 is CSASSGAGGNEQFF. CDR3 nucleotide sequence: TGCAGCGCTTCTAGCGGGGCGGGGGGGAATGAGCAGTTCTTC.

A word on this clone: The sample holds other DNA sequences that translate to the same CDR3. J is TRBJ2-7 and V is TRBV28; D is perhaps TRBD1 (7 bases). Looked up from germline, CDR1 is MDHEN and CDR2 is SYDVKM. This CDR3 contains 13 residues. V shed 9 bases and J shed 4 bases, with 16 bases lying between them. CDR3 DNA: TGTGCCAGTACTAGGACAGGAGGGTACGAGCAGTACTTC. Residues: CASTRTGGYEQYF.

The rearrangement uses TRBV7-3 and TRBJ2-3; D unclear. CDR1 SGHTA and CDR2 FQGTGA come from the germline V gene. V shed 5 bases and J shed 2 bases, with 8 bases lying between them. The CDR3 extends over 13 amino acids. This CDR3 is CASSHSPTDTQYF. The CDR3 DNA reads TGTGCCAGCAGCCACTCACCCACAGATACGCAGTATTTT.

The chain couples TRBV29-1 to TRBJ1-1, with D possibly TRBD1 on 5 matching bases. In germline, CDR1 is SQVTM, CDR2 ANQGSEA. The CDR3 is made up of 11 amino acids. Trimming took off 7 bases at V and 8 bases at J, with 14 bases between the two ends. The CDR3 reads CSARPGVEAFF. The CDR3 region has the DNA TGCAGCGCCCGCCCGGGGGTAGAAGCTTTCTTT.

The DNA for the CDR3 is TGTGCCAGCTCACCTAAACTTCGACTAGCGGGAATCACCGGGGAGCTGTTTTTT. It encodes CASSPKLRLAGITGELFF. This chain joins TRBV18 and TRBJ2-2, with 11 positions matching TRBD2. The CDR3 has 18 amino acids. V was pared by 3 bases and J by 4 bases, with 10 bases of the junction left unmatched. Germline lookup yields CDR1 KGHSH and CDR2 LQKENI.

This rearrangement joins TRBV6-2 or TRBV6-3 to TRBJ1-5; tentative D call: TRBD1 (5 bases). In germline, CDR1 is MNHEY, CDR2 SVGEGT. This CDR3 contains 15 residues. Deletions cut 4 bases from V and 2 bases from J, with 12 bases between. The CDR3 nucleotides are TGTGCCAGCAGTTCCCGCAGGGTCGGCAATCAGCCCCAGCATTTT. It encodes CASSSRRVGNQPQHF.

V and J are TRBV5-8 and TRBJ1-5; D gene unclear. Germline V gene data show CDR1 as SGHTS and CDR2 as YDEGEE. V shed 4 bases and J shed 2 bases, with 10 bases lying between them. This CDR3 spans 14 amino acids. CDR3 DNA: TGTGCCAGCAGCAAAAGGGAGGGCAATCAGCCCCAGCATTTT. It encodes CASSKREGNQPQHF.

The chain carries TRBV5-4 and TRBJ1-2; tentatively, D is TRBD1 (6 bases). Trimming removed 4 bases at V and 2 bases at J, with 12 bases between. Per the germline V gene, CDR1 is SGHNT and CDR2 is YYREEE (reference sequence). The CDR3 sequence is 14 residues long. CDR3 loop: CASSPQQGNYGYTF. The CDR3 bases are TGTGCCAGCAGCCCACAGCAGGGGAACTATGGCTACACCTTC.

The chain uses TRBV2 and TRBJ2-7; TRBD2 agrees at 10 bases. The germline V gene encodes CDR1 SNHLY and CDR2 FYNNEI. The CDR3 is 14 amino acids. J was trimmed by 0 bases and V by 5 bases; bases with no gene match: 1. CDR3 DNA sequence: TGTGCCAGCAGTTCTAGCGGGAGCTCCTACGAGCAGTACTTC. It translates to CASSSSGSSYEQYF.

The genes are TRBV14 and TRBJ2-7, with 13 bases aligning to TRBD2. The CDR3 contains 19 residues. Unmatched junction bases numbered 15, after V lost 4 bases and J lost 3 bases. Germline V gene data show CDR1 as SGHDN and CDR2 as FVKESK. The CDR3 bases are TGTGCCAGCAGCCGCGCGCTAGCGGGACTAGCGGGATGGGGCTACGAGCAGTACTTC. Translated: CASSRALAGLAGWGYEQYF.

The chain recombines TRBV3-1 (or the pseudogene TRBV3-2) with TRBJ1-1; D uncertain. Trimming cost V 4 bases and J 2 bases, with 8 bases left between them. The CDR3 is 13 amino acids. Germline loops: CDR1 LGHDT, CDR2 YNNKEL (reference sequence). In DNA form, the CDR3 reads TGTGCCAGCAGCCCCCAGATAAACACTGAAGCTTTCTTT. It yields the protein CASSPQINTEAFF.

This clone was seen once. The gene calls are TRBV4-2 and TRBJ2-2; D remains ambiguous. The CDR3 contains 16 residues. CDR1 is LGHNA, CDR2 YNFKEQ, per germline. Trimming removed 0 bases at V and 4 bases at J, with 12 bases between. As DNA, the CDR3 is TGTGCCAGCAGCCAAGATGTCGGGTCTGGCACCGGGGAGCTGTTTTTT. Protein: CASSQDVGSGTGELFF.

The chain joins TRBV3-1 (or the pseudogene TRBV3-2) to TRBJ2-7; 8 nucleotides match TRBD2. This CDR3 is 14 amino acids long. V dropped 4 bases and J dropped 3; count of bases not matched to a gene: 5. Looked up from germline, CDR1 is LGHDT and CDR2 is YNNKEL (reference sequence). CDR3 loop: CASSRFSGGYEQYF. In DNA form, the CDR3 reads TGTGCCAGCAGCCGATTCAGCGGGGGCTACGAGCAGTACTTC.

CDR3 nucleotide sequence: TGTGCCTGGAGTGTACTTTATAATGAAAAACTGTTTTTT. The encoded protein is CAWSVLYNEKLFF. V gene TRBV30 combines with J gene TRBJ1-4; D uncertain. Germline CDR1 and CDR2: GTSNPN and SVGIG (reference sequence). V lost 0 bases and J lost 4, with 6 bases in between. The CDR3 runs to 13 residues.

The chain combines TRBV2 with TRBJ1-4, with 7 bases aligning to TRBD1. Germline trimming cut 2 bases from V and 5 bases from J; bases unmatched to any gene: 2. This CDR3 is 14 amino acids long. Germline lookup yields CDR1 SNHLY and CDR2 FYNNEI. CDR3 amino acids: CASSETTGNEKLFF. CDR3 DNA: TGTGCCAGCAGTGAAACGACAGGGAATGAAAAACTGTTTTTT. Combining the CDR3 with reference TRBV2 and TRBJ1-4 gives the whole variable domain EPEVTQTPSHQVTQMGQEVILRCVPISNHLYFYWYRQILGQKVEFLVSFYNNEISEKSEIFDDQFSVERPDGSNFTLKIRSTKLEDSAMYFCASSETTGNEKLFFGSGTQLSVL.

The chain recombines TRBV19 with TRBJ2-1, with TRBD1 matching over 12 bases. J gave up 7 bases and V 8 bases, and 3 bases lay outside the gene matches. CDR1 is LNHDA, CDR2 SQIVND, per germline (reference sequence). This CDR3 comprises 13 residues. CDR3 in amino acids: CASGDRGLNEQFF. CDR3 coding DNA: TGTGCCAGTGGGGACAGGGGGCTTAATGAGCAGTTCTTC.

The rearrangement links TRBV25-1 to TRBJ2-1, with 9 nucleotides matching TRBD1. The V segment lost 3 bases and the J segment 3 bases; nucleotides outside the gene matches: 3. This CDR3 has 15 residues. Germline V gives CDR1 MGHDK, CDR2 SYGVNS. The CDR3 DNA is TGTGCCAGCAGTGATCCGGGACAGGGCTACAATGAGCAGTTCTTC. The encoded protein is CASSDPGQGYNEQFF. Full variable domain (missing parts from reference TRBV25-1 and TRBJ2-1): EADIYQTPRYLVIGTGKKITLECSQTMGHDKMYWYQQDPGMELHLIHYSYGVNSTEKGDLSSESTVSRIRTEHFPLTLESARPSHTSQYLCASSDPGQGYNEQFFGPGTRLTVL.

The chain links TRBV2 to TRBJ2-5; TRBD1 matches 8 bases. V was clipped by 6 bases and J by 5 bases; unmatched bases: 8. The CDR3 contains 14 residues. Per germline, CDR1 SNHLY and CDR2 FYNNEI. The CDR3 DNA reads as TGTGCCAGCAGACAGGGGGTCTCGTTGGAGACCCAGTACTTC. Encoded protein: CASRQGVSLETQYF.

This chain connects TRBV29-1 to TRBJ2-1, with 14 bases identical to TRBD2. This CDR3 is 14 amino acids long. The V and J ends lost 7 bases and 8 bases, in that order; junction bases with no gene match: 7. Germline V gene data show CDR1 as SQVTM and CDR2 as ANQGSEA. The CDR3 sequence is CSAGTSGSIDEQFF. DNA of the CDR3: TGCAGCGCAGGGACTAGCGGGAGCATCGATGAGCAGTTCTTC.

This rearrangement joins TRBV7-8 to TRBJ2-3; a possible D gene is TRBD1 (5 bases). This CDR3 region has 14 residues. Germline loops: CDR1 SGHVS, CDR2 FQNEAQ. V was trimmed by 2 bases and J by 2 bases, leaving 8 bases between them. DNA of the CDR3: TGTGCCAGCAGCTTACAGGGTACCACAGATACGCAGTATTTT. This codes for CASSLQGTTDTQYF.

This chain's CDR3 is CASSIGTGGETQYF. The CDR3 nucleotides read TGCGCCAGCAGCATAGGGACAGGTGGAGAGACCCAGTACTTC. V usage is TRBV5-1 and J usage is TRBJ2-5; TRBD1 matches at 8 bases. The trim removed 4 bases at V and 4 bases at J, leaving 6 bases unmatched. The CDR3 sequence is 14 residues long. The germline V gene has CDR1 SGHRS and CDR2 YFSETQ.

V is TRBV10-3 and J is TRBJ2-3, with 12 bases lining up with TRBD2. Per germline, CDR1 ENHRY and CDR2 SYGVKD. The CDR3 contains 19 residues. Losses at the gene ends were 4 bases for V and 3 bases for J; bases not matched to a gene: 14. In DNA form, the CDR3 reads TGTGCCATCAGTGTCCAACCTAGCGGGGGGGTCTGGGATACAGATACGCAGTATTTT. Translating it yields CAISVQPSGGVWDTDTQYF.

The chain joins TRBV4-1 to TRBJ2-1, with a weak D call TRBD2 (6 bases). Per the germline V gene, CDR1 is MGHRA and CDR2 is YSYEKL. Trimming left V 7 bases short and J 1 base short, with 14 bases between. This CDR3 contains 15 residues. The CDR3 coding sequence is TGCGCCAGCAATACGGAGGGATCGTCCTACAATGAGCAGTTCTTC. It translates to CASNTEGSSYNEQFF.

The chain recombines TRBV6-5 with TRBJ1-2; D not certain. Trimming left V 4 bases short and J 2 bases short, with 5 bases between. CDR1 is MNHEY and CDR2 is SVGAGI in the germline V gene. This CDR3 is built from 12 residues. In nucleotides, the CDR3 is TGTGCCAGCAGTTCTGTAAACTATGGCTACACCTTC. This gives the protein CASSSVNYGYTF.

The genes are TRBV9 and TRBJ1-4; maybe TRBD1 (5 bases). V dropped 6 bases and J dropped 6 bases, with 18 bases sitting between them. There are 15 residues in the CDR3. Germline V lookup: CDR1 SGDLS, CDR2 YYNGEE. In DNA form, the CDR3 reads TGTGCCAGCAACTCAAGGGGAGGTTCGGATGAAAAACTGTTTTTT. Its translation is CASNSRGGSDEKLFF.